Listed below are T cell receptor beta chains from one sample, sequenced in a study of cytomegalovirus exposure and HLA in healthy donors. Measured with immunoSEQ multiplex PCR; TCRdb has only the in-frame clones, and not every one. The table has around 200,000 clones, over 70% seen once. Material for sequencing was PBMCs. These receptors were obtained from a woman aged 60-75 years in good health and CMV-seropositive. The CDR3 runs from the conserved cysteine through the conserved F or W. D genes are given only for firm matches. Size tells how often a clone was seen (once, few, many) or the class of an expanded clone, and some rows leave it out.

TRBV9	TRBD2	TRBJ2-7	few	TGTGCCAGCAGCTGGGGACTAGCGGGCTACGAGCAGTACTTC	CASSWGLAGYEQYF
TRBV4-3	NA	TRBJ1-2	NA	TGCGCCAGCAGCCAAGATATAGGCGGCTACTATGGCTACACCTTC	CASSQDIGGYYGYTF
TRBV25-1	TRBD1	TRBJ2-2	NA	TGTGCCAGCAGTGAATGGGGACAGGGGACCGGGGAGCTGTTTTTT	CASSEWGQGTGELFF
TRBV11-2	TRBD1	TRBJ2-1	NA	TGTGCCAGCAGCCCTTACAGGGACAGCTCCTACAATGAGCAGTTCTTC	CASSPYRDSSYNEQFF
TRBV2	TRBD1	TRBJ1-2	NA	TGTGCCAGCAGTGGATCAGGGGGCTCCTATGGCTACACCTTC	CASSGSGGSYGYTF
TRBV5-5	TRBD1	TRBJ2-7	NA	TGTGCCAGCAGCTTGCAAGGACAGGGTTTCGAGCAGTACTTC	CASSLQGQGFEQYF
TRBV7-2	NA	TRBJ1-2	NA	TGTGCCAGCAGCTTAACCGCAGTCTATGGCTACACCTTC	CASSLTAVYGYTF
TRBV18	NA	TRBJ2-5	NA	TGTGCCAGCTCACGGGCAGGGACATCACAAGAGACCCAGTACTTC	CASSRAGTSQETQYF
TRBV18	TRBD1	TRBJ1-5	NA	TGTGCCAGCTCACAGGGGACAGGCCAGGGCAATCAGCCCCAGCATTTT	CASSQGTGQGNQPQHF
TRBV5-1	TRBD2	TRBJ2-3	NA	TGCGCCAGCAGCCCCGGACTAGCGGGGGGGCTTGCAGATACGCAGTATTTT	CASSPGLAGGLADTQYF